This TCR beta chain was retrieved from a study of shared clonotypes between healthy human individuals. Whole-study context: A couple of women and a few men aged 18 to 49 served as donors. Broader study findings: Non-shared clonotypes had lower generation probabilities than those shared by all four donors. Among a handful of donors, approximately 5% of naive CD4 clonotypes were found in common.

Comment on this clone: Its antigen is not identified.

CDR3 length equals 11 residues. V lost 5 bases and J lost 8, with 8 bases in between. In germline, CDR1 is SGHAT, CDR2 FQNNGV. Splitting the CD4+ cells yielded a CD45RA+ naive subset and a CD45RA-negative memory subset. Clones were read by immunoSEQ multiplex PCR, and TCRdb kept only the in-frame ones, dropping some. Among about 990,000 clones listed, approximately 80% were seen once. The chain carries TRBV11-2 and TRBJ2-3, with D possibly TRBD2 on 6 matching bases. The receptor comes from a man between 18 and 29 years old in good health. Some clones in this sample may be carry-over from other donors' samples. Sequenced input: memory CD4+ T cells from PBMCs. The subset: CD45RA-negative fraction. The CDR3 nucleotides are TGTGCCAGCAGCCTTAGCGGTACGCAGTATTTT. It translates to CASSLSGTQYF.